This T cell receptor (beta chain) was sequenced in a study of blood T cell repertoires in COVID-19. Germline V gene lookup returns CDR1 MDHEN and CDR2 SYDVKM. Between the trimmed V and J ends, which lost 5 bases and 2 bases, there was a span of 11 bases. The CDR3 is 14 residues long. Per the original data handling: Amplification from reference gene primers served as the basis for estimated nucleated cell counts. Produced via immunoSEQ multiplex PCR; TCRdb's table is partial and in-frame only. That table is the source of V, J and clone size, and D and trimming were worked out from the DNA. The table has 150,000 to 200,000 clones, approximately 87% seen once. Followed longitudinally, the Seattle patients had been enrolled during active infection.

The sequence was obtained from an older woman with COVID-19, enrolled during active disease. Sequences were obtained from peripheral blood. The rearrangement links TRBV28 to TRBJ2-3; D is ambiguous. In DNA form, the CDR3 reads TGTGCCAGCAGTCCCCAGATTAACACAGATACGCAGTATTTT. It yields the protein CASSPQINTDTQYF.